A selection of T cell receptor beta chains follows, all from one sample in a study of blood T cell repertoires in COVID-19. Method: immunoSEQ multiplex PCR; TCRdb's copy keeps in-frame clones and lacks some. This table holds 150,000 or so clones, about 80% found once. Sequencing was carried out using PBMCs or T cells enriched from blood (not recorded which). The origin of the receptors is a woman between 45 and 65 years old who had recovered from COVID-19. Both conserved end residues are part of each CDR3. D genes are given only for firm matches. Clone size is given for some rows only: seen once, a few or many times, or a class if the clone is expanded.

TRBV2	TRBJ1-6	few	TRBD1	TGTGCCAGCACAACAGGACAGGCCGGAAATTCACCCCTCCACTTT	CASTTGQAGNSPLHF
TRBV14	TRBJ2-7	.	TRBD1	TGTGCCAGCAGCCGTCCGGGACAGGGACTCGAGCAGTACTTC	CASSRPGQGLEQYF
TRBV10-3	TRBJ1-1	.	.	TGTGCCATCAGTGAGTCCCGGGGACACGAAGCTTTCTTT	CAISESRGHEAFF
TRBV7-2	TRBJ1-5	.	TRBD1	TGTGCCAGCAGCTTAGGGACAGGGTTGAAAGCCCAGCATTTT	CASSLGTGLKAQHF
TRBV12-3/TRBV12-4	TRBJ1-2	.	TRBD1	TGTGCCAGCAGTTTTACAGGGGGCAGTGGCTACACCTTC	CASSFTGGSGYTF
TRBV18	TRBJ1-2	.	.	TGTGCCAGCTCACCTGTAATGTTCTATGGCTACACCTTC	CASSPVMFYGYTF
TRBV6-5	TRBJ1-5	once	.	TGTGCCAGCAGTTACTCGTTTTTGGCCGGGAATCAGCCCCAGCATTTT	CASSYSFLAGNQPQHF
TRBV4-1	TRBJ2-3	.	.	TGCGCCAGCAGCCACCCCGGTGGGGGGGCCCCAGATACGCAGTATTTT	CASSHPGGGAPDTQYF
TRBV2	TRBJ1-1	once	.	TGTGCCAGCAGCGACACAGGGTTAGTGCCTGAAGCTTTCTTT	CASSDTGLVPEAFF
TRBV5-8	TRBJ1-5	.	.	TGTGCCAGCAGCTATAGGGCGGGGGATCAGCCCCAGCATTTT	CASSYRAGDQPQHF
TRBV14	TRBJ1-6	once	.	TGTGCCAGCAGCCAAGATCGGTTCGCCTCCTATAATTCACCCCTCCACTTT	CASSQDRFASYNSPLHF
TRBV7-2	TRBJ1-6	few	.	TGTGCCAGCAGCTCCATGATGAGCTCCTATAATTCACCCCTCCACTTT	CASSSMMSSYNSPLHF
TRBV5-5	TRBJ1-1	once	.	TGTGCCAGCAGCGTAAGGGGGACGAACACTGAAGCTTTCTTT	CASSVRGTNTEAFF
TRBV10-1	TRBJ2-3	.	TRBD1	TGCGCCAGCAGTGATCCGGACAGGGTGCAGTATTTT	CASSDPDRVQYF
TRBV3-1/TRBV3-2	TRBJ1-2	few	.	TGTGCCAGCAGCCACCTCGGAGCCGGTTCCTATGGCTACACCTTC	CASSHLGAGSYGYTF
TRBV11-3	TRBJ1-1	.	.	TGTGCCAGCCTCACGAGGACCGGGGGGAGGGGTGAAGCTTTCTTT	CASLTRTGGRGEAFF
TRBV7-9	TRBJ2-5	.	TRBD2	TGTGCCAGCAGAGAGCGGGAGTGGGAGACCCAGTACTTC	CASREREWETQYF
TRBV3-1/TRBV3-2	TRBJ1-1	.	.	TGTGCCAGCAGCCAAGACCCGACTGAAGCTTTCTTT	CASSQDPTEAFF
TRBV27	TRBJ2-1	.	.	TGTGCCAGCAGTTTATATGGGGCGACGGATATCAATGAGCAGTTCTTC	CASSLYGATDINEQFF
TRBV10-3	TRBJ1-2	few	.	TGTGCCATCAGTGAATCGGGAGGGGCTGGCTACACCTTC	CAISESGGAGYTF
TRBV7-9	TRBJ2-1	.	TRBD2	TGTGCCAGCAGCTTAGAGATTCGAAAGGGACTAGCATTCCCAAGGGGGCAGTTCTTC	CASSLEIRKGLAFPRGQFF
TRBV29-1	TRBJ2-1	.	TRBD1	TGCAGCGTTGAAGGGGGGACAGTCAATGAGCAGTTCTTC	CSVEGGTVNEQFF
TRBV19	TRBJ1-1	once	.	TGTGCCAGTAGCGATAGAGTACACACTGAAGCTTTCTTT	CASSDRVHTEAFF
TRBV6-5	TRBJ2-1	.	TRBD1	TGTGCCAGCAGTTACGAAGGGGGCGTCTCCTACAATGAGCAGTTCTTC	CASSYEGGVSYNEQFF
TRBV1	TRBJ1-4	.	.	TGCACCAGCAGCCAAGATTCTCCGGGACAGGGGGCCGGTAATGAAAAACTGTTTTTT	CTSSQDSPGQGAGNEKLFF
TRBV19	TRBJ2-3	.	TRBD1	TGTGCCAGCAAGGACAGGGGAGGAGATACGCAGTATTTT	CASKDRGGDTQYF
TRBV5-4	TRBJ2-3	.	TRBD2	TGTGCCAGCAGCTTGGCCGGGGGGTTGGGGACAGATACGCAGTATTTT	CASSLAGGLGTDTQYF
TRBV6-5	TRBJ1-2	.	TRBD1	TGTGCCAGCAGTTACTTAGGGACAGGGGATGGCTACACCTTC	CASSYLGTGDGYTF
TRBV7-2	TRBJ2-4	.	.	TGTGCCAGCAGTTTGGACAGTTGGACCATTCAGTACTTC	CASSLDSWTIQYF
TRBV7-6	TRBJ2-3	.	TRBD2	TGTGCCAGCAGCTACCTAGTAGCGGGGGCCACAGATACGCAGTATTTT	CASSYLVAGATDTQYF
TRBV6-4	TRBJ2-2	.	TRBD2	TGTGCCAGCAGTGTCGGCGGGGGGCAAACCGGGGAGCTGTTTTTT	CASSVGGGQTGELFF
TRBV27	TRBJ2-1	few	.	TGTGCCAGCAGTTTATTGGGGAGAACCTACAATGAGCAGTTCTTC	CASSLLGRTYNEQFF
TRBV14	TRBJ2-3	once	.	TGTGCCAGCAGCCCGATCCAGACAACCTATACGCAGTATTTT	CASSPIQTTYTQYF
TRBV5-1	TRBJ2-7	.	TRBD1	TGCGCCAGCAGCCTCACCGGGACAGGGACCTACGAGCAGTACTTC	CASSLTGTGTYEQYF
TRBV29-1	TRBJ1-1	.	.	TGCAGCTGTGGCGGGCAGGACACTGAAGCTTTCTTT	CSCGGQDTEAFF
TRBV7-9	TRBJ1-4	.	.	TGTGCCAGCAGTTCTACAGGGTGGGGGAATGAAAAACTGTTTTTT	CASSSTGWGNEKLFF
TRBV5-1	TRBJ1-4	.	.	TGCGCCAGCAGCTTGGGAGAGTGGGGGCTTTTTTTT	CASSLGEWGLFF
TRBV5-1	TRBJ2-3	.	.	TGCGCCAGCAGCCTCTCAGCCTTACAAGGGGCAGATACGCAGTATTTT	CASSLSALQGADTQYF
TRBV21-1	TRBJ2-1	.	.	TGTGCCAGCAAGGGGGGACAGGACTACAATGAGCAGTTCTTC	CASKGGQDYNEQFF
TRBV30	TRBJ1-5	.	.	TGTGCCTGGAGTGTCCCGGGAAATCAGCCCCAGCATTTT	CAWSVPGNQPQHF
TRBV9	TRBJ1-5	.	TRBD1	TGTGCCAGCAGCGTAGGAGGGGGCCGTCAGCCCCAGCATTTT	CASSVGGGRQPQHF
TRBV6-2/TRBV6-3	TRBJ2-7	.	TRBD2	TGTGCCAGCAGTTACTATCCAGCGGGGGGTTACGAGCAGTACTTC	CASSYYPAGGYEQYF
TRBV27	TRBJ1-6	.	.	TGTGCCAGCAGTTCTAGTTGGAGAGAAAATTCACCCCTCCACTTT	CASSSSWRENSPLHF
TRBV9	TRBJ1-2	.	TRBD1	TGTGCCAGCAGGAGGACAGGGACCGATGGCTACACCTTC	CASRRTGTDGYTF
TRBV7-3	TRBJ2-2	.	.	TGTGCCAGCAGCCATACAGCGAACACCGGGGAGCTGTTTTTT	CASSHTANTGELFF
TRBV29-1	TRBJ1-1	.	TRBD1	TGCAGCGTTGGGACAGGGAATGGGCAAGCTTTCTTT	CSVGTGNGQAFF
TRBV3-1/TRBV3-2	TRBJ1-1	.	TRBD1	TGTGCCAGCAATAACAGGGGGCTTCGGTTCACTGAAGCTTTCTTT	CASNNRGLRFTEAFF
TRBV9	TRBJ2-1	few	TRBD2	TGTGCCAGCAGCGTAACTAGCGGGGGGCCAAATTTGGGTAATGAGCAGTTCTTC	CASSVTSGGPNLGNEQFF
TRBV10-1	TRBJ1-6	.	.	TGCGCCAGCAGCCCTCCCGGAGGCGGCTATAATTCACCCCTCCACTTT	CASSPPGGGYNSPLHF
TRBV11-2	TRBJ2-7	.	.	TGTGCCAGCAGCTTAGATGGAGGGACCACCTACGAGCAGTACTTC	CASSLDGGTTYEQYF
TRBV3-1/TRBV3-2	TRBJ1-5	.	.	TGTGCCAGCAGCCAAGGCTCTCAGGGGTTACAGCCCCAGCATTTT	CASSQGSQGLQPQHF